These 22 T cell receptor beta chains were sequenced from one sample in a study of blood T cell repertoires in COVID-19. Assay used: immunoSEQ multiplex PCR; TCRdb lists only in-frame clones, some missing. The repertoire holds just under 150,000 clones, around 84% seen once, with around 2.5% in the top ten. The sample consisted of peripheral blood. The source is a human donor with acute or convalescent COVID-19. The donor label of this sample is uncertain.

The V gene is TRBV24-1, the J gene TRBJ1-2, with 8 nucleotides matching TRBD1. The germline CDR1 and CDR2 sequences are KGHDR and SFDVKD. The CDR3 loop spans 14 amino acids. V trimming: 10 bases; J trimming: 8 bases; junction bases outside the gene matches: 14. The CDR3 DNA is TGTGCCACTTCCGAAGGACAGGGACTCGCGGGCTACACCTTC. It translates to CATSEGQGLAGYTF.

Only one count was recorded for this clone. The CDR3 here is CASSLARDQPQHF. The CDR3 nucleotides read TGTGCCAGCAGCTTAGCCAGGGATCAGCCCCAGCATTTT. The chain has TRBV7-2 and TRBJ1-5; D is perhaps TRBD1 (5 bases). Germline V gene data show CDR1 as SGHTA and CDR2 as FQGNSA. The CDR3 has 13 amino acids. The V gene lost 0 bases and the J gene lost 5 bases, with 5 bases spanning the gap.

The chain links TRBV9 to TRBJ2-3, with 11 bases aligning to TRBD2. CDR3 length: 16 residues. Trimming removed 6 bases from V and 0 bases from J; junction bases left unmatched: 6. CDR1 is SGDLS, CDR2 YYNGEE, per germline. CDR3 region: CASTTSGGSSTDTQYF. The CDR3 region has the DNA TGTGCCAGCACCACTAGCGGGGGTTCTAGCACAGATACGCAGTATTTT.

V and J are TRBV9 and TRBJ1-1, with 7 bases that match TRBD1. The J segment lost 5 bases and the V segment lost 4 bases, leaving 8 bases of the junction unmatched. The CDR3 is 14 residues long. From germline, CDR1 is SGDLS and CDR2 YYNGEE. The CDR3 protein is CASSPEAGGTEAFF. CDR3 sequence (DNA): TGTGCCAGCAGCCCAGAAGCAGGGGGAACTGAAGCTTTCTTT.

The CDR3 DNA reads TGTGCCAGCAGATGGACAGGGGTTGAAGCTTTCTTT. It codes for CASRWTGVEAFF. The chain carries TRBV7-9 and TRBJ1-1; 9 bases match TRBD1. Germline V gene data show CDR1 as SEHNR and CDR2 as FQNEAQ (reference sequence). V was clipped by 6 bases and J by 7 bases; unmatched bases: 3. The CDR3 contains 12 residues.

J is TRBJ2-1 and V is TRBV4-3, with 12 bases aligning to TRBD2. This CDR3 region has 18 residues. Looked up from germline, CDR1 is LGHNA and CDR2 is YSLEER. Trimming at V came to 2 bases and at J to 7 bases, leaving 12 bases not matched to a gene. CDR3 protein: CASSQMTGGLAGWNEQFF. The CDR3 nucleotides are TGCGCCAGCAGCCAAATGACTGGAGGACTAGCGGGGTGGAATGAGCAGTTCTTC.

The CDR3 sequence: CATSDAAGFERGQNIQYF. CDR3 nucleotide sequence: TGTGCCACCAGTGACGCGGCGGGCTTTGAGAGAGGCCAAAACATTCAGTACTTC. V gene TRBV24-1 combines with J gene TRBJ2-4, with D possibly matching TRBD2 (5 bases). Per the germline V gene, CDR1 is KGHDR and CDR2 is SFDVKD. The CDR3 totals 18 residues. V shed 4 bases and J shed 5 bases, with 23 bases lying between them.

V usage is TRBV3-1 (or the pseudogene TRBV3-2) and J usage is TRBJ2-2; D is unclear. V lost 0 bases and J 3 bases, leaving 11 bases between the germline ends. This CDR3 comprises 16 residues. CDR1 LGHDT and CDR2 YNNKEL come from the germline V gene (reference sequence). CDR3 nucleotide sequence: TGTGCCAGCAGCCAAGAATCAGGCTCTTACACCGGGGAGCTGTTTTTT. Translated: CASSQESGSYTGELFF.

The chain carries TRBV2 and TRBJ2-3, with 7 bases fitting TRBD2. This CDR3 is built from 14 residues. The V segment lost 5 bases and the J segment 4 bases; nucleotides outside the gene matches: 6. From germline, CDR1 is SNHLY and CDR2 FYNNEI. For the CDR3, the DNA is TGTGCCAGCAGTAAGCAGGGAGGGGCAGATACGCAGTATTTT. Translating it yields CASSKQGGADTQYF.

The chain is built from TRBV7-3 and TRBJ1-1; D remains unclear. V shed 3 bases and J shed 0 bases, with 8 bases lying between them. Germline CDR1 reads SGHTA; CDR2 reads FQGTGA. The CDR3 extends over 14 amino acids. The CDR3 sequence: CASSFAGVNTEAFF. Written as DNA, the CDR3 is TGTGCCAGCAGCTTTGCCGGTGTGAACACTGAAGCTTTCTTT.

The CDR3 DNA sequence: TGTGCCAGCAGTGCTATTACAGAACGTTACAATGAGCAGTTCTTC. This encodes CASSAITERYNEQFF. The chain links TRBV2 to TRBJ2-1, with unresolved D. Germline V lookup: CDR1 SNHLY, CDR2 FYNNEI. The ends were cut back, 4 bases at V and 4 bases at J, with 14 bases in the middle. The length of the CDR3 is 15 residues. Combining the CDR3 with reference TRBV2 and TRBJ2-1 gives the whole variable domain EPEVTQTPSHQVTQMGQEVILRCVPISNHLYFYWYRQILGQKVEFLVSFYNNEISEKSEIFDDQFSVERPDGSNFTLKIRSTKLEDSAMYFCASSAITERYNEQFFGPGTRLTVL.

The chain links TRBV18 to TRBJ1-1; 9 bases match TRBD1. V lost 1 base to trimming and J lost 4 bases; unmatched junction nucleotides: 4. This CDR3 has 15 residues. Germline loops: CDR1 KGHSH, CDR2 LQKENI. The CDR3 protein is CASSPLGQGPTEAFF. The CDR3, as DNA: TGTGCCAGCTCACCACTCGGACAGGGGCCCACTGAAGCTTTCTTT.

The rearrangement joins TRBV9 to TRBJ1-4; no clear D. Trimming took 4 bases from V and 6 from J, leaving 16 bases between them. The germline V gene has CDR1 SGDLS and CDR2 YYNGEE. The CDR3 has 15 residues. The CDR3 DNA follows: TGTGCCAGCAGCTCCGATCCCGGGTACGATGAAAAACTGTTTTTT. Translated, it gives CASSSDPGYDEKLFF.

The V and J genes are TRBV19 and TRBJ1-1, with 7 nucleotides matching TRBD1. This CDR3 region has 15 residues. Looked up from germline, CDR1 is LNHDA and CDR2 is SQIVND (reference sequence). The V and J ends lost 5 bases and 4 bases, in that order; junction bases with no gene match: 10. The DNA for the CDR3 is TGTGCCAGTAGTTTACAGGGGCCCGGTTCCACTGAAGCTTTCTTT. Its protein product is CASSLQGPGSTEAFF.

The V and J genes are TRBV20-1 and TRBJ2-5, with D possibly matching TRBD2 (5 bases). The V end was cut by 2 bases, the J end by 5 bases, with 6 bases between. Germline values: CDR1 DFQATT, CDR2 SNEGSKA (reference sequence). CDR3 size: 11 residues. The CDR3 nucleotides read TGCAGTGCTAGATCGGGGGAGACCCAGTACTTC. Amino acid sequence: CSARSGETQYF.

V usage is TRBV19 and J usage is TRBJ1-5; D possibly corresponds to TRBD1 (5 bases). The germline V gene encodes CDR1 LNHDA and CDR2 SQIVND (reference sequence). This CDR3 has 13 residues. With 6 bases removed from V and 6 bases from J, the gap between germline ends came to 12 bases. The CDR3 DNA reads TGTGCCAGTAGCCTCGGGGGGGTTCAGCCCCAGCATTTT. Its protein is CASSLGGVQPQHF.

The chain couples TRBV7-9 to TRBJ2-2; D might be TRBD1 (5 bases). The germline V and J ends were trimmed by 2 bases and 2 bases, with 15 bases remaining between them. The CDR3 sequence is 17 residues long. Germline V gene data show CDR1 as SEHNR and CDR2 as FQNEAQ (reference sequence). CDR3 protein: CASSLPLSTANTGELFF. CDR3 DNA: TGTGCCAGCAGCTTACCCCTTTCGACAGCTAACACCGGGGAGCTGTTTTTT. Using reference TRBV7-9 and TRBJ2-2 for the parts outside the CDR3, the full variable domain is DTGVSQNPRHKITKRGQNVTFRCDPISEHNRLYWYRQTLGQGPEFLTYFQNEAQLEKSRLLSDRFSAERPKGSFSTLEIQRTEQGDSAMYLCASSLPLSTANTGELFFGEGSRLTVL.

The CDR3 sequence is CASSWPGQGAQPQHF. The CDR3 nucleotides read TGTGCCAGCAGTTGGCCGGGACAGGGGGCTCAGCCCCAGCATTTT. The chain uses TRBV28 and TRBJ1-5; 12 nucleotides match TRBD1. CDR1 is MDHEN and CDR2 is SYDVKM in the germline V gene. There are 15 residues in the CDR3. V was clipped by 4 bases and J by 6 bases; unmatched bases: 4.

V and J are TRBV27 and TRBJ2-1; 8 positions agree with TRBD2. Germline V CDR1 and CDR2: MNHEY, SMNVEV (reference sequence). The J segment lost 1 base and the V segment lost 7 bases, leaving 6 bases of the junction unmatched. The CDR3 loop spans 15 amino acids. CDR3 sequence reads: CASTPSGRSYNEQFF. The DNA for the CDR3 is TGTGCCAGCACCCCGAGCGGGAGATCCTACAATGAGCAGTTCTTC.

The chain joins TRBV3-1 (or the pseudogene TRBV3-2) to TRBJ1-2; TRBD1 aligns across 12 bases. This CDR3 has 15 amino acids. From germline, CDR1 is LGHDT and CDR2 YNNKEL (reference sequence). V trimming: 4 bases; J trimming: 3 bases; junction bases outside the gene matches: 3. In DNA form, the CDR3 reads TGTGCCAGCAGCCCCCGGGACAGGGGGCACTATGGCTACACCTTC. It encodes CASSPRDRGHYGYTF.

The chain is built from TRBV4-2 and TRBJ1-1, with a tentative D call TRBD1 (5 bases). The CDR3 runs 15 residues. The V gene lost 4 bases and the J gene lost 2 bases, with 14 bases spanning the gap. The germline gives CDR1 LGHNA, CDR2 YNFKEQ. CDR3 region: CASSLPGTDNTEAFF. CDR3 DNA sequence: TGTGCCAGCAGCCTACCCGGGACTGACAACACTGAAGCTTTCTTT.

This clone was picked up a small number of times. This chain connects TRBV4-2 to TRBJ2-5, with 10 bases fitting TRBD2. In germline, CDR1 is LGHNA, CDR2 YNFKEQ. The junction had 12 bases not matched to a gene; V was cut back by 0 bases and J by 5 bases. The length of the CDR3 is 18 residues. CDR3 bases: TGTGCCAGCAGCCAAGAAGGGCCAGCGGGGGGGCGATTGGAGACCCAGTACTTC. This gives the protein CASSQEGPAGGRLETQYF.